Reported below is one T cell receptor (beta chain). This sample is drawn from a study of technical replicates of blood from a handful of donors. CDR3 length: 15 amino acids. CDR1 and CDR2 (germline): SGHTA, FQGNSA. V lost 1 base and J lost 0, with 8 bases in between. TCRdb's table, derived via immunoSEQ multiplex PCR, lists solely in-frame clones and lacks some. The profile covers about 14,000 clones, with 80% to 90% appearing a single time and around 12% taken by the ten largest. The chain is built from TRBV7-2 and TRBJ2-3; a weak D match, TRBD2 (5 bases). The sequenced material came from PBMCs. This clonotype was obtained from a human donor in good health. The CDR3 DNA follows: TGTGCCAGCAGCTTAGGGCTAGCTAGCACAGATACGCAGTATTTT. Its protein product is CASSLGLASTDTQYF.